The 12 T cell receptor beta chains below come from one sample, sequenced in a study of neoadjuvant anti-PD-1 for oral cavity cancer. The repertoire was sequenced with immunoSEQ multiplex PCR; TCRdb's copy has only in-frame clones and lacks some. The repertoire holds 4,500 to 5,000 clones, with 58% as singletons. This specimen was tumor tissue, taken before nivolumab (anti-PD-1) treatment. These receptors originate from a person between 40 and 85 years old with oral cavity squamous cell carcinoma.

This rearrangement joins TRBV27 to TRBJ1-5; 7 bases are shared with TRBD1. Germline CDR1 reads MNHEY; CDR2 reads SMNVEV (reference sequence). Germline trimming cut 5 bases from V and 2 bases from J; bases unmatched to any gene: 6. The CDR3 covers 15 residues. The DNA for the CDR3 is TGTGCCAGCAGTCGCCTAACAGGGGGCAATCAGCCCCAGCATTTT. It codes for CASSRLTGGNQPQHF.

This chain uses TRBV28 with TRBJ1-2, with 9 nucleotides matching TRBD1. The CDR3 is 15 amino acids. With V trimmed by 3 bases and J by 5 bases, 7 bases remained unmatched. Germline values: CDR1 MDHEN, CDR2 SYDVKM. This CDR3 is CASSFPGTGIYGYTF. For the CDR3, the DNA is TGTGCCAGCAGTTTTCCCGGGACAGGGATTTATGGCTACACCTTC.

V and J are TRBV19 and TRBJ1-1, with D tentatively TRBD1 (6 bases). Per the germline V gene, CDR1 is LNHDA and CDR2 is SQIVND (reference sequence). With 6 bases removed from V and 1 base from J, the gap between germline ends came to 15 bases. This CDR3 has 15 amino acids. Here the CDR3 reads CASRDVGTPNTEAFF. The CDR3 DNA reads TGTGCCAGTAGAGACGTGGGGACACCGAACACTGAAGCTTTCTTT.

The rearrangement links TRBV11-2 to TRBJ1-3; D not resolved. CDR1 is SGHAT, CDR2 FQNNGV, per germline. With 5 bases removed from V and 0 bases from J, the gap between germline ends came to 11 bases. The CDR3 totals 15 residues. The CDR3, as DNA: TGTGCCAGCAGCCCCCGGCCCCTCTCTGGAAACACCATATATTTT. Encoded protein: CASSPRPLSGNTIYF.

The V gene is TRBV7-9, the J gene TRBJ1-5; D is uncertain. Germline assignment: CDR1 SEHNR and CDR2 FQNEAQ (reference sequence). This CDR3 spans 15 amino acids. The ends were cut back, 1 base at V and 6 bases at J, with 13 bases in the middle. The CDR3 DNA is TGTGCCAGCAGCTTAGAGGAGGTGGCGGGTCAGCCCCAGCATTTT. Amino acid sequence: CASSLEEVAGQPQHF.

The gene calls are TRBV6-1 and TRBJ1-2; a weak D match, TRBD1 (6 bases). V was shortened by 7 bases and J by 12 bases, with 18 bases between the two germline ends. This CDR3 contains 12 residues. Germline-derived CDR1 and CDR2 are MNHNS and SASEGT. The CDR3, as DNA: TGTGCCAGCACCTTTCTCAGGGGCGGACACACCTTC. The encoded protein is CASTFLRGGHTF.

Only a few counts were recorded for this clone. The genes are TRBV19 and TRBJ2-7; D perhaps matches TRBD1 (6 bases). Trimming removed 1 base from V and 5 bases from J, with 15 bases in between. There are 15 residues in the CDR3. Germline CDR1 LNHDA, CDR2 SQIVND (reference sequence). The CDR3, as DNA: TGTGCCAGTAGTATAGCGCTACAGGGCGTCCACGAGCAGTACTTC. Protein: CASSIALQGVHEQYF.

The V and J genes are TRBV5-1 and TRBJ2-3; no clear D gene. This CDR3 spans 12 amino acids. Trimming took 2 bases from V and 4 from J, leaving 5 bases between them. The V gene's germline CDR1 is SGHRS and CDR2 YFSETQ. CDR3: CASSLGSDTQYF. CDR3 nucleotides: TGCGCCAGCAGCTTAGGGTCAGATACGCAGTATTTT.

The J gene is TRBJ2-7, the V gene TRBV6-1; D gene uncertain. Per germline, CDR1 MNHNS and CDR2 SASEGT. The CDR3 contains 14 residues. V dropped 5 bases and J dropped 2 bases, with 13 bases sitting between them. This chain's CDR3 is CASSRTSDPYEQYF. CDR3 in DNA: TGTGCCAGCAGTCGGACGTCGGACCCCTACGAGCAGTACTTC.

The V call is TRBV5-1, the J call TRBJ1-1, with 9 positions matching TRBD1. The length of the CDR3 is 14 residues. V lost 4 bases, J lost 8 bases, and 9 bases stayed unmatched. Germline V CDR1 and CDR2: SGHRS, YFSETQ. CDR3 region: CASSQTAGTGEAFF. CDR3 nucleotides: TGCGCCAGCAGCCAGACCGCCGGGACAGGGGAAGCTTTCTTT.

This clone was detected only once. The rearrangement joins TRBV10-2 to TRBJ1-1; D unclear. Trimming pared 5 bases from V and 0 bases from J, leaving 4 bases between. The CDR3 runs to 12 residues. CDR1 WSHSY and CDR2 SAAADI come from the germline V gene. The CDR3 spells CASSTLNTEAFF. The CDR3, as DNA: TGCGCCAGCAGTACTCTGAACACTGAAGCTTTCTTT.

The chain recombines TRBV28 with TRBJ2-7; perhaps TRBD2 as D (6 bases). The CDR3 contains 16 residues. Between the trimmed V and J ends, which lost 3 bases and 3 bases, there was a span of 18 bases. The germline CDR1 and CDR2 sequences are MDHEN and SYDVKM. The CDR3 bases are TGTGCCAGCAGTTTTAGTAGCGGCCCCAAACGCTACGAGCAGTACTTC. Its protein is CASSFSSGPKRYEQYF.